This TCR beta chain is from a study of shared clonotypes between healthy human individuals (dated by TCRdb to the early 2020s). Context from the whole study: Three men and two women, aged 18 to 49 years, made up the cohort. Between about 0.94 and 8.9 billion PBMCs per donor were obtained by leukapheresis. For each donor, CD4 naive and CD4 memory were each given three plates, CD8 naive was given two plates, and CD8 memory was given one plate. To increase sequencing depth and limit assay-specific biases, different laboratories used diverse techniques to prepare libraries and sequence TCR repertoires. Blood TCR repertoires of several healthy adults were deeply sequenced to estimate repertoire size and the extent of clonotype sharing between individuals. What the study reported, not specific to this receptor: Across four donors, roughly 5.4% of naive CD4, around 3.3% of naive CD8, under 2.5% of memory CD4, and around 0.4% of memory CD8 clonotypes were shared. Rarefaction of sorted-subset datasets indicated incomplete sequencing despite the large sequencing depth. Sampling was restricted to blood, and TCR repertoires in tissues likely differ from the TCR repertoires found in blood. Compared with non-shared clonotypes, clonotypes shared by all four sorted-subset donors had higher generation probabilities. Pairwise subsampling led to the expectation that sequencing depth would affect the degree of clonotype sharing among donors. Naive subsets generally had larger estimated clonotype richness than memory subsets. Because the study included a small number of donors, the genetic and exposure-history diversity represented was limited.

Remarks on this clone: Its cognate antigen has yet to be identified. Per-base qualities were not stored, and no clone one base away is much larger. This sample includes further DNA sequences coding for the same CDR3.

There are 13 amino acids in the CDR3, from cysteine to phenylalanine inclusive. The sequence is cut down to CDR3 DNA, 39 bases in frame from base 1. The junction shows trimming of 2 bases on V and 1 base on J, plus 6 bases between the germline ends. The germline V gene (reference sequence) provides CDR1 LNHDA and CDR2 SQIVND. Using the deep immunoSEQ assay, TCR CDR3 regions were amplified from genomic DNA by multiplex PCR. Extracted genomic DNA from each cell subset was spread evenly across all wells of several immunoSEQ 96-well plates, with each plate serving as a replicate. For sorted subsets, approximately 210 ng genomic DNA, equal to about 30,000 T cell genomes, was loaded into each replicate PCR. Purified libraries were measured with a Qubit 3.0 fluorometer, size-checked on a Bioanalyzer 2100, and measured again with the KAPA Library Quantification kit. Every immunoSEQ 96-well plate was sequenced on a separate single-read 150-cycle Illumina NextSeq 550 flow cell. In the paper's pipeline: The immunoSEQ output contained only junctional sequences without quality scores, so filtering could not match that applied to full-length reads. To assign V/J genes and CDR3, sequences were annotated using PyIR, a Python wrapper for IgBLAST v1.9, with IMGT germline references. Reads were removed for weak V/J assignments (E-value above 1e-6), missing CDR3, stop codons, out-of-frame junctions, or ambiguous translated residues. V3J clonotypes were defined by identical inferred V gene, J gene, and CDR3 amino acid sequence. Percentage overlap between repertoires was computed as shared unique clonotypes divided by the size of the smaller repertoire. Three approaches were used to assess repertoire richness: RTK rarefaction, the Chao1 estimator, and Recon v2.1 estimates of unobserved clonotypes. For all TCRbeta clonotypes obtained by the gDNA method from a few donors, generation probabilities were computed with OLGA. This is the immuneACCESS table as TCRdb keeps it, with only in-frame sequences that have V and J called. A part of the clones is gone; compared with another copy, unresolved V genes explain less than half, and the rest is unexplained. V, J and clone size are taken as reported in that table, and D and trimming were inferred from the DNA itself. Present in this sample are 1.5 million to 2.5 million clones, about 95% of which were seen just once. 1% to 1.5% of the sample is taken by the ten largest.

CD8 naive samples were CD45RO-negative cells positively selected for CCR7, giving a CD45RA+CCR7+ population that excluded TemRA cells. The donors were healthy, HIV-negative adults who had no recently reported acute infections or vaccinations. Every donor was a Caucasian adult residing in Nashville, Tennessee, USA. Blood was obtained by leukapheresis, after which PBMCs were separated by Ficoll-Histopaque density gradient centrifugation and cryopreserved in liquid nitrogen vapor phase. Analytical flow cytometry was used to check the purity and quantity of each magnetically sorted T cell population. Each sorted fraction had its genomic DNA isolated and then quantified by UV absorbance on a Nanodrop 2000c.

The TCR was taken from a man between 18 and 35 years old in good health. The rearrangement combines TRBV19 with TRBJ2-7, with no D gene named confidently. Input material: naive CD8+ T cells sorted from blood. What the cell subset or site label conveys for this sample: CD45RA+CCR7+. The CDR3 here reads CASSIQVSYEQYF. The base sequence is TGTGCCAGTAGTATACAAGTTTCCTACGAGCAGTACTTC.